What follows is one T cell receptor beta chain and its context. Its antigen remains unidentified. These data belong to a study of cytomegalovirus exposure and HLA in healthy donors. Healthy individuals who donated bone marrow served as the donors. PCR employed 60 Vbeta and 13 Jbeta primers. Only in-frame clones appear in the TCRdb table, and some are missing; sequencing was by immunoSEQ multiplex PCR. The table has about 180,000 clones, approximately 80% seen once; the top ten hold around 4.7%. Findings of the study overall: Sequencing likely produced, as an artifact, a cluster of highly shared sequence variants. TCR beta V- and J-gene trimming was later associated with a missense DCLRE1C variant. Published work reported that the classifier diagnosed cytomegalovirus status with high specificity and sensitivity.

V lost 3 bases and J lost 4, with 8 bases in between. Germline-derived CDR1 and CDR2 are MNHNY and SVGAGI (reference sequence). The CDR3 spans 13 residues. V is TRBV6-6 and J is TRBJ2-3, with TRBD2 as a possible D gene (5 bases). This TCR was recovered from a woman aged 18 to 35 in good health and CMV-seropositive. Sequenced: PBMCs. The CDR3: CASSYGGADTQYF. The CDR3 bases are TGTGCCAGCAGTTATGGAGGTGCAGATACGCAGTATTTT.